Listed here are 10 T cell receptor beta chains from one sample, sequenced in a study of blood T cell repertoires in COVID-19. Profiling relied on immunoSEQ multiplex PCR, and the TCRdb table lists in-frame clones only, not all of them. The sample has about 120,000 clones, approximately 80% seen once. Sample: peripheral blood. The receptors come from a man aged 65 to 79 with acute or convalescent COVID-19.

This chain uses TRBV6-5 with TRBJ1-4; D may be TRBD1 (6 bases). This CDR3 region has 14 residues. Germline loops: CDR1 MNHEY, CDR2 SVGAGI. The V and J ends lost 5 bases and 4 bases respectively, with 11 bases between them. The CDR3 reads CASSRQDINEKLFF. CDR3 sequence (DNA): TGTGCCAGCAGTCGACAGGACATTAATGAAAAACTGTTTTTT.

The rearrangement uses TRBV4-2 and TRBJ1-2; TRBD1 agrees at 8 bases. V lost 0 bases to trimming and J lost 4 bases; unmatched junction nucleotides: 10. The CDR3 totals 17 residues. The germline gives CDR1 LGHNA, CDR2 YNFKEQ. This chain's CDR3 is CASSQERPGQDFYGYTF. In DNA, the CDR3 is TGTGCCAGCAGCCAAGAGCGACCGGGACAGGACTTCTATGGCTACACCTTC.

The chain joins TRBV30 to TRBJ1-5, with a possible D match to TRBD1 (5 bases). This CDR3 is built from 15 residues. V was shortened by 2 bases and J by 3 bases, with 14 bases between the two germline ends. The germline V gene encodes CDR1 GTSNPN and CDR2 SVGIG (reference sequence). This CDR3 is CAWSPRDIYNQPQHF. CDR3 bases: TGTGCCTGGAGTCCCAGGGATATTTACAATCAGCCCCAGCATTTT.

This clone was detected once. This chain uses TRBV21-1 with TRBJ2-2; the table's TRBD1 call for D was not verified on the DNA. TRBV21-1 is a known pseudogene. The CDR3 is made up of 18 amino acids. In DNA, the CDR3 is TGTGCCAGCAGCCGTCGACAGGAACCCTATTTAAACACCGGGGAGCTGTTTTTT. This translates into CASSRRQEPYLNTGELFF.

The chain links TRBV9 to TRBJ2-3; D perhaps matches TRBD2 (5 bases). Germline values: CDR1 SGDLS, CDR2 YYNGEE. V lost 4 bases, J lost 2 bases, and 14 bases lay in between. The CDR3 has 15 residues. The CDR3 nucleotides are TGTGCCAGCAGCTCGGGATTCCTACACACAGATACGCAGTATTTT. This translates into CASSSGFLHTDTQYF.

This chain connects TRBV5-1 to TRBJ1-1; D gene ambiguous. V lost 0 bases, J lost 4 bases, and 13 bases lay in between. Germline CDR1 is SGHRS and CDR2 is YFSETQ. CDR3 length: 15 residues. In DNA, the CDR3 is TGCGCCAGCAGCTTGGAGCCGGGGTCAGGCACTGAAGCTTTCTTT. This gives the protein CASSLEPGSGTEAFF.

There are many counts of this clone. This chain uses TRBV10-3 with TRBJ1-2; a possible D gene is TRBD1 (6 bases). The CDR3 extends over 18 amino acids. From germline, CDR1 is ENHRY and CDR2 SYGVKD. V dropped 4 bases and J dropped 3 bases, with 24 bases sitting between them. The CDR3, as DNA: TGTGCCATCAGTGTACGATCCCAACAGGGCAAGGACTACTATGGCTACACCTTC. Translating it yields CAISVRSQQGKDYYGYTF.

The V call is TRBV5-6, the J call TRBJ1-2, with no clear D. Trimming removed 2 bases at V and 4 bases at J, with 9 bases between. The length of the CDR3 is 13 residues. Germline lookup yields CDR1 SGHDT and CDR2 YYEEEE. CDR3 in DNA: TGTGCCAGCAGCTTACTGGGGAGCTATGGCTACACCTTC. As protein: CASSLLGSYGYTF. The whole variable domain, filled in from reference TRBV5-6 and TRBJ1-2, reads DAGVTQSPTHLIKTRGQQVTLRCSPKSGHDTVSWYQQALGQGPQFIFQYYEEEERQRGNFPDRFSGHQFPNYSSELNVNALLLGDSALYLCASSLLGSYGYTFGSGTRLTVV.

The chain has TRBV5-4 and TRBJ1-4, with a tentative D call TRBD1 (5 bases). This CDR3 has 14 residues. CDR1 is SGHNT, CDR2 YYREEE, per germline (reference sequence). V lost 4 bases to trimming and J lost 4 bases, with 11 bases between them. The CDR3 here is CASSRRGSNEKLFF. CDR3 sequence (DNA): TGTGCCAGCAGCCGGCGGGGGAGTAATGAAAAACTGTTTTTT.

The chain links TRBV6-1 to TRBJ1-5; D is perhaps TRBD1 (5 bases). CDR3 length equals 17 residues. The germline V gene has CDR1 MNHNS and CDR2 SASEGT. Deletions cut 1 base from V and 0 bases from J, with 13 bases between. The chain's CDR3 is CASSEEKTDYSNQPQHF. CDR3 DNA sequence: TGTGCCAGCAGTGAAGAGAAGACAGATTATAGCAATCAGCCCCAGCATTTT.